The sequence of this T cell receptor (beta chain) was determined in a study of blood T cell repertoires in COVID-19. Study-level information: The United States, Italy and Spain provided the acute and convalescent COVID-19 samples. The analysed material was cDNA or gDNA that came from T cells, B-cell-depleted T cells, or PBMCs.

Looked up from germline, CDR1 is KGHSH and CDR2 is LQKENI. Trimming pared 1 base from V and 6 bases from J, leaving 7 bases between. This CDR3 has 13 residues. Original analysis: Amplification of reference gene primers was used by the study to estimate nucleated cell counts. Libraries were prepared by immunoSEQ multiplex PCR; TCRdb keeps only in-frame clonotypes and omits some of them. V and J calls and clone size are those listed in that table; D and trimming were worked out from the DNA. The repertoire includes 400,000 to 550,000 clones, around 89% of them detected once, and roughly 4.3% sits in the top ten.

The chain employs TRBV18 and TRBJ1-5; D is unclear. Sample: peripheral blood. The TCR comes from a woman in her twenties or thirties with acute or convalescent COVID-19. The CDR3 here is CASSPLMSQPQHF. In DNA, the CDR3 is TGTGCCAGCTCACCACTGATGAGTCAGCCCCAGCATTTT.